Each of the 29 T cell receptor beta chains below was sequenced from the same sample in a study of T cells after yellow fever vaccination. A single record per CDR3 protein comes from TCRdb applying MiXCR to the 5' RACE reads. The table lists 450,000 to 650,000 distinct CDR3 sequences, 20% to 25% of them singletons, with about a sixth in the top ten. The sequencing here drew on PBMCs, taken 21 days after the first yellow fever vaccination. The receptors were gathered from a young man who received the YFV17D yellow fever vaccine.

V and J are TRBV24-1 and TRBJ2-5; the match to TRBD2 covers 12 bases. The CDR3 runs 17 residues. Losses at the gene ends were 3 bases for V and 2 bases for J; bases not matched to a gene: 6. CDR1 is KGHDR, CDR2 SFDVKD, per germline. The CDR3 nucleotides are TGTGCCACCAGTGATCAGACTAGCGGGGGCCATCAAGAGACCCAGTACTTC. Residues: CATSDQTSGGHQETQYF.

This clonotype was counted a few times. The chain has TRBV20-1 and TRBJ1-5, with D perhaps matching TRBD1 (6 bases). The CDR3 spans 15 residues. CDR1 DFQATT and CDR2 SNEGSKA come from the germline V gene (reference sequence). The ends were cut back, 6 bases at V and 0 bases at J, with 15 bases in the middle. The CDR3 spells CSATDRFYSNQPQHF. As DNA, the CDR3 is TGCAGTGCCACGGACAGATTCTATAGCAATCAGCCCCAGCATTTT.

The chain carries TRBV12-5 and TRBJ2-2, with 10 bases lining up with TRBD1. Losses at the gene ends were 6 bases for V and 3 bases for J; bases not matched to a gene: 4. CDR1 is LGHNT, CDR2 FRNRAP, per germline. There are 15 residues in the CDR3. The CDR3 nucleotides read TGTGCTAGTGGGGGACAGGGGTCCTACACCGGGGAGCTGTTTTTT. As protein: CASGGQGSYTGELFF.

J is TRBJ2-5 and V is TRBV12-3 or TRBV12-4; the D is unclear. With 3 bases removed from V and 7 bases from J, the gap between germline ends came to 6 bases. The CDR3 loop spans 11 amino acids. CDR3 in DNA: TGTGCCAGCAGTTTCACCGGGACCCAGTACTTC. Amino acid sequence: CASSFTGTQYF.

The J gene is TRBJ2-7, the V gene TRBV29-1, with D possibly being TRBD2 (6 bases). V lost 6 bases and J 4 bases, leaving 16 bases between the germline ends. Germline values: CDR1 SQVTM, CDR2 ANQGSEA. The CDR3 is 13 residues long. CDR3 nucleotides: TGCAGCGTGGTCCACGGGGGTGTTTACGAGCAGTACTTC. It translates to CSVVHGGVYEQYF.

A remark on this clonotype: The junction departs from germline at one end; a sequencing error may be responsible. This CDR3 reads CAGSVDAGAYVLTF. The CDR3 bases are TGTGCCGGCAGCGTAGATGCTGGGGCCTACGTCCTGACTTTC. The rearrangement joins TRBV9 to TRBJ2-6, with D perhaps TRBD1 (5 bases). The CDR3 runs 14 residues. The germline V gene encodes CDR1 SGDLS and CDR2 YYNGEE.

This chain links TRBV12-3 or TRBV12-4 with TRBJ1-3; D gene ambiguous. CDR3 length: 15 residues. The germline V and J ends were trimmed by 1 base and 1 base, with 8 bases remaining between them. The CDR3 loop is CASSLVPGSGNTIYF. CDR3 DNA: TGTGCCAGCAGTTTAGTTCCCGGGTCTGGAAACACCATATATTTT.

This clonotype was counted only a few times. The chain couples TRBV6-5 to TRBJ2-2; D may be TRBD1 (5 bases). This CDR3 has 15 residues. CDR1 is MNHEY, CDR2 SVGAGI, per germline. The V and J ends lost 2 bases and 3 bases respectively, with 10 bases between them. CDR3 DNA: TGTGCCAGCAGTTACGGGCAGGGTGACACCGGGGAGCTGTTTTTT. Its translation is CASSYGQGDTGELFF.

This chain joins TRBV6-5 and TRBJ1-4; D is possibly TRBD1 (5 bases). Between the trimmed V and J ends, which lost 2 bases and 4 bases, there was a span of 11 bases. Germline CDR1 and CDR2: MNHEY and SVGAGI. CDR3 length equals 15 residues. CDR3 nucleotide sequence: TGTGCCAGCAGTTACCCAGACAGATTTAATGAAAAACTGTTTTTT. It encodes CASSYPDRFNEKLFF.

The chain recombines TRBV3-1 with TRBJ2-7, with 8 bases aligning to TRBD1. Germline loops: CDR1 LGHDT, CDR2 YNNKEL (reference sequence). Trimming took 4 bases from V and 7 from J; bases not matched to a gene: 6. The CDR3 sequence is 13 residues long. CDR3 coding DNA: TGTGCCAGCAGCCTACAGGGGGGTGATGAGCAGTACGTC. Its translation: CASSLQGGDEQYV.

The chain has TRBV7-2 and TRBJ2-7, with 12 bases lining up with TRBD2. The germline V gene has CDR1 SGHTA and CDR2 FQGNSA. V trimming: 5 bases; J trimming: 4 bases; junction bases outside the gene matches: 3. This CDR3 contains 14 residues. The CDR3 region is CASSTSGGLYEQYF. CDR3 nucleotides: TGTGCCAGCAGCACTAGCGGGGGGCTTTACGAGCAGTACTTC.

The rearrangement uses TRBV5-4 and TRBJ2-3, with 9 positions matching TRBD1. The CDR3 length is 15 residues. Losses at the gene ends were 3 bases for V and 6 bases for J; bases not matched to a gene: 8. The V gene's germline CDR1 is SGHNT and CDR2 YYREEE (reference sequence). The CDR3 here is CASSSPGQGGDTQYF. CDR3 coding DNA: TGTGCCAGCAGCTCTCCGGGACAGGGTGGTGATACGCAGTATTTT.

This clonotype was observed many times. This chain joins TRBV7-9 and TRBJ2-2; no clear D gene. Germline V gene sequence: CDR1 SEHNR, CDR2 FQNEAQ (reference sequence). The CDR3 loop spans 17 amino acids. V lost 5 bases to trimming and J lost 7 bases, with 23 bases between them. The CDR3 is CASSPPKLGRPFGELFF. The CDR3 region has the DNA TGTGCCAGCAGCCCCCCGAAGTTGGGAAGGCCGTTCGGGGAGCTGTTTTTT.

This chain joins TRBV5-1 and TRBJ2-6, with 14 bases identical to TRBD2. V lost 4 bases and J lost 3; bases outside the gene matches: 6. CDR3 length: 18 residues. Germline V lookup: CDR1 SGHRS, CDR2 YFSETQ. The DNA for the CDR3 is TGCGCCAGCAGCGCGGGACTAGCGGGGGAAAGTGGGGCCAACGTCCTGACTTTC. It is translated as CASSAGLAGESGANVLTF. The variable domain in full, with the rest retrieved from reference TRBV5-1 and TRBJ2-6, is KAGVTQTPRYLIKTRGQQVTLSCSPISGHRSVSWYQQTPGQGLQFLFEYFSETQRNKGNFPGRFSGRQFSNSRSEMNVSTLELGDSALYLCASSAGLAGESGANVLTFGAGSRLTVL.

The V call is TRBV11-2, the J call TRBJ2-7; the D gene is possibly TRBD2 (6 bases). V lost 2 bases, J lost 2 bases, and 13 bases lay in between. The germline CDR1 and CDR2 sequences are SGHAT and FQNNGV. The CDR3 is made up of 15 amino acids. CDR3 sequence reads: CASSLREDFPYEQYF. CDR3 coding DNA: TGTGCCAGCAGCTTAAGGGAGGACTTCCCCTACGAGCAGTACTTC. Using reference TRBV11-2 and TRBJ2-7 for the parts outside the CDR3, the full variable domain is EAGVAQSPRYKIIEKRQSVAFWCNPISGHATLYWYQQILGQGPKLLIQFQNNGVVDDSQLPKDRFSAERLKGVDSTLKIQPAKLEDSAVYLCASSLREDFPYEQYFGPGTRLTVT.

The chain recombines TRBV9 with TRBJ1-2; D call uncertain. CDR1 and CDR2 from the germline V gene are SGDLS and YYNGEE. V dropped 4 bases and J dropped 6 bases, with 13 bases sitting between them. The CDR3 covers 13 residues. The CDR3 bases are TGTGCCAGCAGCTTATCCCCGATGAATGGCTACACCTTC. It codes for CASSLSPMNGYTF.

The V call is TRBV19, the J call TRBJ2-7; possibly TRBD1 for D (6 bases). Germline lookup yields CDR1 LNHDA and CDR2 SQIVND (reference sequence). The CDR3 consists of 17 residues. V gave up 6 bases and J gave up 1 base, with 22 bases separating them. This chain's CDR3 is CASSARGNCGRSYEQYV. CDR3 DNA: TGTGCCAGTAGCGCGAGGGGGAATTGCGGGCGGTCCTACGAGCAGTACGTC.

V usage is TRBV3-1 and J usage is TRBJ1-6; TRBD1 matches at 7 bases. The CDR3 length is 16 residues. Looked up from germline, CDR1 is LGHDT and CDR2 is YNNKEL (reference sequence). After removal of 1 base from V and 4 bases from J, the junction contained 4 bases not matched to a gene. The CDR3 loop is CASSQGDRTYNSPLHF. The CDR3 DNA sequence: TGTGCCAGCAGCCAAGGGGACAGAACTTATAATTCACCCCTCCACTTT.

This clonotype was detected a few times. The rearrangement joins TRBV5-1 to TRBJ2-6; D gene ambiguous. V was trimmed by 1 base and J by 2 bases, leaving 4 bases between them. This CDR3 has 14 residues. Germline V gene sequence: CDR1 SGHRS, CDR2 YFSETQ. For the CDR3, the DNA is TGCGCCAGCAGCTTGATAACTGGGGCCAACGTCCTGACTTTC. Translation gives CASSLITGANVLTF.

This clonotype was counted between two and nine times. The V and J genes are TRBV7-8 and TRBJ1-1; D possibly corresponds to TRBD1 (6 bases). Germline-derived CDR1 and CDR2 are SGHVS and FQNEAQ. Trimming cost V 6 bases and J 3 bases, with 14 bases left between them. The CDR3 runs 14 residues. The CDR3 DNA is TGTGCCAGCAGTCGATACAACAGGGACACTGAAGCTTTCTTT. Translation: CASSRYNRDTEAFF.

This chain uses TRBV18 with TRBJ2-1; D possibly corresponds to TRBD1 (6 bases). Trimming left V 3 bases short and J 8 bases short, with 14 bases between. Germline assignment: CDR1 KGHSH and CDR2 LQKENI. The CDR3 is made up of 14 amino acids. CDR3 in amino acids: CASSPDGQSYEQFF. For the CDR3, the DNA is TGTGCCAGCTCACCCGACGGACAGAGCTATGAGCAGTTCTTC.

This clonotype has only a few counts. The V gene is TRBV4-1, the J gene TRBJ2-7; D is possibly TRBD2 (5 bases). Per the germline V gene, CDR1 is MGHRA and CDR2 is YSYEKL. The V and J ends lost 0 bases and 0 bases respectively, with 9 bases between them. CDR3 length equals 15 residues. The CDR3 DNA reads TGCGCCAGCAGCCAAGATCGCGGAGGCTCCTACGAGCAGTACGTC. As protein: CASSQDRGGSYEQYV.

The chain joins TRBV15 to TRBJ1-6; D unresolved. CDR3 size: 13 residues. V was shortened by 1 base and J by 11 bases, with 9 bases between the two germline ends. Looked up from germline, CDR1 is LNHNV and CDR2 is YYDKDF (reference sequence). Here the CDR3 reads CATSRVSVAPLHF. The CDR3 DNA follows: TGTGCCACCAGCAGAGTTTCTGTCGCACCCCTCCACTTT.

The chain employs TRBV9 and TRBJ2-7, with D unresolved. V was pared by 3 bases and J by 6 bases, with 13 bases between. Germline values: CDR1 SGDLS, CDR2 YYNGEE. This CDR3 has 13 residues. CDR3 region: CASSAQTVSEQYF. CDR3 bases: TGTGCCAGCAGCGCTCAGACCGTCTCCGAGCAGTACTTC. The full variable domain, its missing parts supplied by reference TRBV9 and TRBJ2-7, is DSGVTQTPKHLITATGQRVTLRCSPRSGDLSVYWYQQSLDQGLQFLIQYYNGEERAKGNILERFSAQQFPDLHSELNLSSLELGDSALYFCASSAQTVSEQYFGPGTRLTVT.

This clonotype was counted a few times. The rearrangement uses TRBV5-1 and TRBJ1-6; TRBD1 aligns across 8 bases. Germline CDR1 reads SGHRS; CDR2 reads YFSETQ. V trimming: 1 base; J trimming: 9 bases; junction bases outside the gene matches: 9. This CDR3 has 16 amino acids. CDR3 in amino acids: CASSLSPGQETSPLHF. CDR3 in DNA: TGCGCCAGCAGCTTGTCGCCGGGACAGGAGACTTCACCCCTCCACTTT. The full variable domain, completed using reference TRBV5-1 and TRBJ1-6, is KAGVTQTPRYLIKTRGQQVTLSCSPISGHRSVSWYQQTPGQGLQFLFEYFSETQRNKGNFPGRFSGRQFSNSRSEMNVSTLELGDSALYLCASSLSPGQETSPLHFGNGTRLTVT.

The rearrangement joins TRBV10-3 to TRBJ2-7; 14 bases fit TRBD2. Germline V gives CDR1 ENHRY, CDR2 SYGVKD. The CDR3 length is 18 residues. Trimming cost V 3 bases and J 4 bases; bases outside gene matches: 11. The CDR3 loop reads CAISDPGLAGVPRYEQYF. In nucleotides, the CDR3 is TGTGCCATCAGTGACCCGGGACTAGCGGGGGTGCCTAGATACGAGCAGTACTTC.

The chain combines TRBV29-1 with TRBJ1-1, with D perhaps matching TRBD1 (6 bases). Looked up from germline, CDR1 is SQVTM and CDR2 is ANQGSEA. This CDR3 is 11 amino acids long. Between the trimmed V and J ends, which lost 7 bases and 6 bases, there was a span of 12 bases. The CDR3 spells CSANRDAEAFF. CDR3 nucleotide sequence: TGCAGCGCGAACAGGGATGCTGAAGCTTTCTTT.

This clonotype has a count of ten or more. CDR3 protein: CASSNTGTGSYNEQFF. CDR3 in DNA: TGTGCCAGCAGCAACACCGGGACAGGGTCCTACAATGAGCAGTTCTTC. The chain employs TRBV5-5 and TRBJ2-1, with 9 bases identical to TRBD1. The ends lost 4 bases at V and 1 base at J; junction bases unmatched: 6. The CDR3 has 16 residues. From germline, CDR1 is SGHKS and CDR2 YYEKEE (reference sequence).

This clonotype was observed a few times. The chain has TRBV5-1 and TRBJ1-1, with D possibly TRBD1 on 5 matching bases. This CDR3 is built from 14 residues. Deletions cut 2 bases from V and 4 bases from J, with 12 bases between. Germline V gene lookup returns CDR1 SGHRS and CDR2 YFSETQ. The CDR3 DNA is TGCGCCAGCAGCTTCGATGGGAGGGGCACTGAAGCTTTCTTT. It yields the protein CASSFDGRGTEAFF. The full variable domain, its missing parts supplied by reference TRBV5-1 and TRBJ1-1, is KAGVTQTPRYLIKTRGQQVTLSCSPISGHRSVSWYQQTPGQGLQFLFEYFSETQRNKGNFPGRFSGRQFSNSRSEMNVSTLELGDSALYLCASSFDGRGTEAFFGQGTRLTVV.